This is a list of T cell receptor beta chains from one sample in a study of blood T cell repertoires in COVID-19. The method was immunoSEQ multiplex PCR; TCRdb's version includes in-frame clones alone and lacks a portion of them. The table records 130,000 or so clones, around 87% of them present only once. What was sequenced was peripheral blood. The receptor source for this set is a man between 45 and 60 years old with acute or convalescent COVID-19. Each CDR3 is given without its conserved first and last residue. Each record gives: J gene, clone size, V gene, CDR3 protein. The listing skips clone size in some rows; elsewhere it reads once, few, many or a size class.

J: TRBJ2-3; size: -; V: TRBV30; CDR3: AWSVPKRGTDTQY
J: TRBJ2-3; size: -; V: TRBV14; CDR3: ASSYRASTDTQY
J: TRBJ2-3; size: once; V: TRBV9; CDR3: ASSVGTGYYTDTQY
J: TRBJ2-1; size: -; V: TRBV19; CDR3: ASTPGLAGIRNEQF
J: TRBJ1-6; size: once; V: TRBV25-1; CDR3: ASSDEGRASPLH
J: TRBJ2-5; size: once; V: TRBV9; CDR3: ASSSRTSGSRETQY
J: TRBJ2-7; size: -; V: TRBV5-4; CDR3: ASSSPGQYGVQY
J: TRBJ2-1; size: -; V: TRBV27; CDR3: ASSSWATSGENNEQF
J: TRBJ2-3; size: -; V: TRBV5-4; CDR3: ASSLAWATDTQY
J: TRBJ2-2; size: -; V: TRBV11-2; CDR3: ASSSTATNTGELF
J: TRBJ2-7; size: -; V: TRBV10-3; CDR3: AISEVGHSYEQY
J: TRBJ1-1; size: -; V: TRBV5-4; CDR3: ASSSIGDRGPEAF
J: TRBJ1-4; size: -; V: TRBV24-1; CDR3: ATSERPENEKLF
J: TRBJ2-2; size: -; V: TRBV19; CDR3: ASTKEKGANTGELF
J: TRBJ1-2; size: once; V: TRBV6-5; CDR3: ASSYSRAPYGYT
J: TRBJ2-5; size: -; V: TRBV5-5; CDR3: ASSRGLVQETQY
J: TRBJ2-5; size: -; V: TRBV21-1; CDR3: ASSKEWLPRTGGEETQY
J: TRBJ1-5; size: once; V: TRBV6-2/TRBV6-3; CDR3: ASSSLAVTGNQPQH
J: TRBJ2-1; size: -; V: TRBV11-3; CDR3: ASSLGGPVNEQF
J: TRBJ2-3; size: -; V: TRBV29-1; CDR3: SVEDRIAGVPTDTQY
J: TRBJ2-3; size: -; V: TRBV19; CDR3: ASTTTGEETDTQY
J: TRBJ2-1; size: -; V: TRBV24-1; CDR3: ATSDSAGVGSSYNEQF
J: TRBJ1-4; size: -; V: TRBV7-9; CDR3: ASSETRGTGEKLF
J: TRBJ1-4; size: -; V: TRBV15; CDR3: ATSRDTGGGKLF
J: TRBJ2-2; size: -; V: TRBV27; CDR3: ASSSGQVVWGTGELF
J: TRBJ2-2; size: -; V: TRBV7-9; CDR3: ASSSGLTNTGELF
J: TRBJ1-5; size: -; V: TRBV7-2; CDR3: ASSQQGSTTINQPQH
J: TRBJ2-3; size: -; V: TRBV2; CDR3: ASSEMSADTQY